The 10 T cell receptor beta chains presented below share a single source sample, sequenced in a study of beta chain features in type 1 diabetes. Sequencing targeted expressed TCRB transcripts, as all isolated RNA had been reverse transcribed. Only in-frame clones appear in the TCRdb table, and some are missing; sequencing was by immunoSEQ multiplex PCR. The table includes 200,000 to 250,000 clones, about a tenth detected once. Sequenced sample: central memory CD4+ T cells from blood. Receptors were obtained from a man aged 18 to 29 in good health.

The rearrangement joins TRBV29-1 to TRBJ2-3; 12 bases fit TRBD2. Trimming cost V 6 bases and J 1 base; bases outside gene matches: 8. This CDR3 is built from 16 residues. Germline CDR1 is SQVTM and CDR2 is ANQGSEA. CDR3: CSVEPRTSGGTDTQYF. The CDR3, as DNA: TGCAGCGTAGAACCCCGGACTAGCGGGGGCACAGATACGCAGTATTTT.

V usage is TRBV2 and J usage is TRBJ2-6; maybe TRBD1 (5 bases). The V gene's germline CDR1 is SNHLY and CDR2 FYNNEI. Trimming left V 3 bases short and J 0 bases short, with 9 bases between. There are 16 residues in the CDR3. The CDR3 DNA follows: TGTGCCAGCAGTGACAAGGGGTTCTCTGGGGCCAACGTCCTGACTTTC. It encodes CASSDKGFSGANVLTF.

The sample holds a few counts of this clone. The gene calls are TRBV6-4 and TRBJ2-1; the match to TRBD2 covers 8 bases. The CDR3 totals 15 residues. CDR1 and CDR2 (germline): MRHNA, SNTAGT. The V and J ends lost 6 bases and 0 bases, in that order; junction bases with no gene match: 4. CDR3 sequence (DNA): TGTGCCAGCAGACTAGCGGCTAGCTCCTACAATGAGCAGTTCTTC. Its translation is CASRLAASSYNEQFF.

This clone has only a few counts. This chain links TRBV7-2 with TRBJ2-5; 7 bases are a match to TRBD1. The ends lost 3 bases at V and 1 base at J; junction bases unmatched: 5. CDR1 is SGHTA and CDR2 is FQGNSA in the germline V gene. This CDR3 has 15 residues. The CDR3 spells CASSFDRVAQETQYF. In DNA form, the CDR3 reads TGTGCCAGCAGCTTCGACAGGGTTGCCCAAGAGACCCAGTACTTC.

This chain uses TRBV5-6 with TRBJ2-2, with a tentative D call TRBD1 (6 bases). Germline lookup yields CDR1 SGHDT and CDR2 YYEEEE. V lost 4 bases to trimming and J lost 7 bases, with 14 bases between them. This CDR3 has 14 residues. CDR3 DNA: TGTGCCAGCAGCGGAGAAACAGGGTTCGGGGAGCTGTTTTTT. This sequence encodes CASSGETGFGELFF.

V usage is TRBV5-8 and J usage is TRBJ2-5; either TRBD1 or TRBD2 may supply D (5 bases each). CDR1 SGHTS and CDR2 YDEGEE come from the germline V gene. Deletions cut 3 bases from V and 5 bases from J, with 26 bases between. The CDR3 is made up of 18 amino acids. CDR3 nucleotides: TGTGCCAGCAGCTCTCCCTCACAGGAGGAGGCAGGTGGGGAGACCCAGTACTTC. Translating it yields CASSSPSQEEAGGETQYF.

This clone has a handful of counts. The chain joins TRBV10-3 to TRBJ2-3; tentatively, D is TRBD1 or TRBD2 (5 bases each). V was trimmed by 8 bases and J by 0 bases, leaving 6 bases between them. Germline lookup yields CDR1 ENHRY and CDR2 SYGVKD. This CDR3 contains 12 residues. CDR3 sequence (DNA): TGTGCCATCGGGGACAGCACAGATACGCAGTATTTT. Its protein product is CAIGDSTDTQYF.

This clone was observed a handful of times. The V and J genes are TRBV2 and TRBJ2-7; D might be TRBD2 (6 bases). The CDR3 runs 13 residues. Trimming left V 7 bases short and J 3 bases short, with 13 bases between. Germline assignment: CDR1 SNHLY and CDR2 FYNNEI. CDR3 nucleotide sequence: TGTGCCAGCATGCGGGACGTAAACTACGAGCAGTACTTC. It codes for CASMRDVNYEQYF.

V gene TRBV6-5 combines with J gene TRBJ2-7; 9 bases agree with TRBD1. V lost 6 bases to trimming and J lost 6 bases; unmatched junction nucleotides: 9. The CDR3 has 14 amino acids. Germline CDR1 reads MNHEY; CDR2 reads SVGAGI. CDR3 nucleotide sequence: TGTGCCAGCAGCCCCTGGGACAGGGCAATCGAGCAGTACTTC. This encodes CASSPWDRAIEQYF.

This clone was counted between two and nine times. V is TRBV5-1 and J is TRBJ2-7; 8 bases map to TRBD1. Germline trimming cut 1 base from V and 7 bases from J; bases unmatched to any gene: 7. Germline loops: CDR1 SGHRS, CDR2 YFSETQ. This CDR3 comprises 14 residues. As DNA, the CDR3 is TGCGCCAGCAGCTTGACAGGGGGGCGTTATGAGCAGTACTTC. Its protein is CASSLTGGRYEQYF. The variable domain in full, completed from reference TRBV5-1 and TRBJ2-7, reads KAGVTQTPRYLIKTRGQQVTLSCSPISGHRSVSWYQQTPGQGLQFLFEYFSETQRNKGNFPGRFSGRQFSNSRSEMNVSTLELGDSALYLCASSLTGGRYEQYFGPGTRLTVT.